The clone carrying this T cell receptor beta chain appeared a few times. No antigen is known for it. Unmatched junction bases numbered 9, after V lost 4 bases and J lost 5 bases. Germline V gives CDR1 SGHRS, CDR2 YFSETQ. CDR3 size: 15 residues. These data are taken from a study of CD8 T cells in ankylosing spondylitis. General observations from the study: A motif of seven or eight highly homologous TCR beta variants was seen as apparently characteristic of ankylosing spondylitis blood. There were earlier reports of some motif variants in reactive arthritis synovial fluid and blood. Significant enrichment of disease-linked clones was reportedly seen in matched ankylosing spondylitis synovial fluid.

Molecular-barcoded quantitative 5'-RACE produced these TCR beta libraries. TCRdb reprocessed the 5' RACE reads via MiXCR and lists one record per CDR3 protein. The sample has about 540,000 distinct CDR3 sequences; 10% to 15% are singletons. The sequencing sample was made of blood, either unsorted or a sorted T cell fraction (not recorded which). This receptor was obtained from a male donor with ankylosing spondylitis. This chain links TRBV5-1 with TRBJ2-5; 9 bases match TRBD2. This chain's CDR3 is CASSGEGLAEETQYF. DNA for the CDR3: TGCGCCAGCAGCGGCGAGGGACTAGCTGAGGAGACCCAGTACTTC.